The 2 T cell receptor beta chains in this list originate from one sample, sequenced in a study of CD8+CD57+ T cells in acquired aplastic anemia (dated by TCRdb to the late 2010s). These reads were obtained on an Illumina HiSeq 2000. Profiling of TCR beta VDJ combinations and CDR3 sequences used genomic DNA as the template. TCRdb reran the public reads through fastp at Q25 and MiXCR, keeping productive beta chains. CDR3 protein duplicates are merged, each entry listing the most common genes and DNA. Present in this sample are about 160,000 distinct CDR3 sequences, more than 45% of which were seen just once. The ten largest account for around 3% of the sample. Patients chosen for sequencing had shown expansion of CD8+CD57+ cells by flow cytometry. The source material was sorted CD4+, CD8+, or CD8+CD57+ T cells (not recorded which) from PBMCs. The receptors were sampled from a human donor with aplastic anemia.

The rearrangement uses TRBV7-3 and TRBJ2-3, with TRBD2 identical over 7 bases. Germline-derived CDR1 and CDR2 are SGHTA and FQGTGA. This CDR3 is built from 16 residues. J gave up 2 bases and V 5 bases, and 10 bases lay outside the gene matches. The CDR3 reads CASSPLGGKNTDTQYF. The CDR3 coding sequence is TGTGCCAGCAGCCCCCTGGGGGGGAAGAACACAGATACGCAGTATTTT.

This clonotype showed up many times. V gene TRBV15 combines with J gene TRBJ2-5; unclear D gene. The CDR3 sequence is 18 residues long. The V and J ends lost 0 bases and 1 base respectively, with 18 bases between them. Germline V gives CDR1 LNHNV, CDR2 YYDKDF (reference sequence). The CDR3 DNA follows: TGTGCCACCAGCAGAGATCGGGCCAACCAAAGGTCCCAAGAGACCCAGTACTTC. This encodes CATSRDRANQRSQETQYF.